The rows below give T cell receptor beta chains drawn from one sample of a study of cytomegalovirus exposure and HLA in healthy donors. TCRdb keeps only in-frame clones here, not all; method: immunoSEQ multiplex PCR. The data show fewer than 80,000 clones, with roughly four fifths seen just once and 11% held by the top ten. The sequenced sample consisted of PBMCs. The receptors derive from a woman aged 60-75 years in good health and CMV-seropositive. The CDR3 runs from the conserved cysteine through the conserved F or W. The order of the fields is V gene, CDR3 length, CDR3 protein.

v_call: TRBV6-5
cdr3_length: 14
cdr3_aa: CASRTRVYQETQYF

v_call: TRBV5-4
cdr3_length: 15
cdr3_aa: CASSLQLAGGDTQYF

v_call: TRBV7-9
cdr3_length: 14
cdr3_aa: CASSSGQGSSPLHF

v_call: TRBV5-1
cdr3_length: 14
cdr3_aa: CASSTTTAFTEAFF

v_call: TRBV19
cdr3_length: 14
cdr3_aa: CASSFGQGWTEAFF

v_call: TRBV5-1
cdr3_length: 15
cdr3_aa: CASSLGLAGEETQYF

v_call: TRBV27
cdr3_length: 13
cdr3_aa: CASTLVRSGELFF

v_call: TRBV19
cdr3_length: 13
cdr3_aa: CASVPTGRYGYTF

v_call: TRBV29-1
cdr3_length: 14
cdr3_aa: CSVQAGGRTDTQYF

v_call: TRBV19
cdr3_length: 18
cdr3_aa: CASSAAVTTSADTGELFF

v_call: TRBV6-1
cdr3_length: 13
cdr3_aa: CASMRDVNYGYTF

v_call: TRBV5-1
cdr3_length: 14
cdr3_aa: CASFSGEAIDEQFF

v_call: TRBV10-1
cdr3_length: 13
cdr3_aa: CASSEKRRETQYF

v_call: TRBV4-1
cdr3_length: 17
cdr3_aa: CASSLAGGGKENTEAFF

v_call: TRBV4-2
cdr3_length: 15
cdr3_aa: CASSRDSSSTDTQYF

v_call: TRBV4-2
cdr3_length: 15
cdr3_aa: CASSQDPGGRYGYTF

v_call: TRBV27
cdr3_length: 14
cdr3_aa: CASSLDRVNQPQHF

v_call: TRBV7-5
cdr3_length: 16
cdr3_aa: CARSSLRDYLYNEQFF

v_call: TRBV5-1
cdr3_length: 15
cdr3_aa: CASSLSGRVEETQYF

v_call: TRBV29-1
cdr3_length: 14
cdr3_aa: CSVEKGTGGYGYTF

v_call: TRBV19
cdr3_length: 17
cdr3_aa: CASSTLRRGPGGNTIYF

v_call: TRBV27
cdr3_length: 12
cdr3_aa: CASSFMAGTQYF

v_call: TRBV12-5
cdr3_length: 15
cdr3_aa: CASGLFEGLRYGYTF

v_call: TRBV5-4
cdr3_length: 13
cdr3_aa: CASSLTGGTEAFF

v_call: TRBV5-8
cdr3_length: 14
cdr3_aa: CASSFGLAGGSQYF

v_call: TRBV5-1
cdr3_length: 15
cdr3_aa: CASCPSGAVGNEQFF

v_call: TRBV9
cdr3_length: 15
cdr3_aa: CASSVEGAGDSPLHF

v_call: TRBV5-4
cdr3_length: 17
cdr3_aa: CASSPGGQRDLSYEQYF

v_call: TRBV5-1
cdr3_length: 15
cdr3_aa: CASSLATTANEKLFF

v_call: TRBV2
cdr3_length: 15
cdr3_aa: CASSGGQPRLEKLFF

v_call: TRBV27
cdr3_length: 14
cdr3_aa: CASRRSGGAHEQYF

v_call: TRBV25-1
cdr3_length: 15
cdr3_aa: CASSDSGGRSTEAFF

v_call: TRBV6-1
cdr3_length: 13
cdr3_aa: CATRTRYGNTIYF

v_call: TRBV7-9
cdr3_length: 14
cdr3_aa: CASSFDRGWTEAFF

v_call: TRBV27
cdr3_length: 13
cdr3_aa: CASTTGQLAGYTF

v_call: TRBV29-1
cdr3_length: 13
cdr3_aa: CSVESEYTDTQYF

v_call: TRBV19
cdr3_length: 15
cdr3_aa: CASSIELAGFYEQYF

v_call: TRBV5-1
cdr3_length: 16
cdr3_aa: CASSLVGSSFGNTIYF

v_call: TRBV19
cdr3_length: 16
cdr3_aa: CASTPRPATGNYGYTF